These T cell receptor beta chains were read from a single sample in a study of breast tumors, draining lymph nodes, adjacent tissues. MiXCR was run by TCRdb on the multiplex PCR reads, yielding one entry per CDR3 protein. The data hold some 200,000 distinct CDR3 sequences, with 31% observed a single time. Sequenced sample: axillary lymph node tissue. The receptor source for this set is a female donor with breast cancer. Some clones in this sample may be carry-over from other donors' samples. CDR3s include the opening cysteine and the closing phenylalanine or tryptophan. The D gene is left open where the match is weak. The size of a clone is reported for some rows only, either as once, few or many, or as a class for expanded clones.

>many|TRBD1|TRBJ1-2|TRBV6-2/TRBV6-3
CASSKTGDYGYTF
TGTGCCAGCAGTAAGACAGGGGACTATGGCTACACCTTC
>many|TRBD1|TRBJ2-5|TRBV20-1
CSASRGQGSGTQYF
TGCAGTGCTAGCAGGGGACAGGGATCTGGGACCCAGTACTTC
>NA|TRBD2|TRBJ2-3|TRBV7-3
CASSLGLAGEETDPQYF
TGTGCCAGTAGCTTAGGACTAGCGGGAGAGGAGACAGATCCGCAGTATTTT
>NA|NA|TRBJ2-3|TRBV7-2
CASSPSWWADTQYF
TGTGCCAGCAGCCCCAGTTGGTGGGCAGATACGCAGTATTTT
>many|NA|TRBJ1-2|TRBV7-9
CASSLARGRNSNYGYTF
TGTGCCAGCAGCTTAGCACGGGGCAGAAACTCTAACTATGGCTACACCTTC
>many|TRBD2|TRBJ2-1|TRBV7-7
CASATSGGGGEQFF
TGTGCTAGCGCGACTAGCGGGGGGGGGGGTGAGCAGTTCTTC
>many|TRBD1|TRBJ2-7|TRBV20-1
CSARRTGSHEQYF
TGCAGTGCTCGAAGGACAGGGTCTCACGAGCAGTACTTC
>NA|TRBD1|TRBJ2-2|TRBV6-7
CASSHPDRATGELFF
TGTGCCAGCAGTCACCCGGACAGGGCGACCGGGGAGCTGTTTTTT
>many|TRBD1|TRBJ2-2|TRBV12-5
CASGLIQGSNTGELFF
TGTGCTAGTGGTTTGATACAGGGGTCCAACACCGGGGAGCTGTTTTTT
>NA|TRBD2|TRBJ2-5|TRBV9
CASSATSGVETQYF
TGTGCCAGCAGCGCAACTAGCGGGGTAGAGACCCAGTACTTC
>many|NA|TRBJ2-2|TRBV19
CASSIRSDYTGELFF
TGTGCCAGTAGTATTAGGTCAGATTACACCGGGGAGCTGTTTTTT
>few|TRBD2|TRBJ2-3|TRBV7-2
CASSPGGGLSRTDPQYF
TGTGCCAGCAGCCCGGGGGGAGGACTTTCTCGCACAGATCCGCAGTATTTT
>many|NA|TRBJ2-5|TRBV11-2
CASSLLAQETQYF
TGTGCCAGCAGCCTCCTCGCCCAAGAGACCCAGTACTTC
>many|NA|TRBJ2-5|TRBV6-1
CASRAVGTQETQYF
TGTGCCAGCAGAGCCGTGGGGACCCAAGAGACCCAGTACTTC
>many|TRBD2|TRBJ2-1|TRBV7-2
CASSSSPRRGTGGEQFF
TGTGCCAGCAGCTCCAGTCCACGGCGGGGGACTGGCGGTGAGCAGTTCTTC
>many|TRBD2|TRBJ2-7|TRBV11-2
CASSLARGLAASPYEQYF
TGTGCCAGCAGCTTAGCCCGCGGACTAGCGGCTTCCCCCTACGAGCAGTACTTC
>NA|NA|TRBJ1-5|TRBV6-1
CASSQAETQHF
TGTGCCAGCAGTCAGGCGGAGACCCAGCATTTT
>many|NA|TRBJ2-1|TRBV12-3/TRBV12-4
CASSFRGPAYNEQFF
TGTGCCAGCAGTTTCAGAGGGCCGGCCTACAATGAGCAGTTCTTC
>many|NA|TRBJ1-5|TRBV7-2
CASSLGGRDNQPQHF
TGTGCCAGCAGCTTAGGGGGCAGGGATAATCAGCCCCAGCATTTT
>NA|TRBD1|TRBJ2-5|TRBV19
CASSTGTGGALETQYF
TGTGCCAGTAGTACCGGGACAGGGGGCGCGTTGGAGACCCAGTACTTC
>few|TRBD1|TRBJ2-7|TRBV12-3/TRBV12-4
CASSFGPRQGSYEQYF
TGTGCCAGCAGTTTCGGTCCCCGACAGGGGAGCTACGAGCAGTACTTC
>many|NA|TRBJ2-7|TRBV3-1
CASSKEYEQYF
TGTGCCAGCAGTAAAGAGTACGAGCAGTACTTC
>NA|NA|TRBJ2-3|TRBV9
CASSPSGRSDTQYF
TGTGCCAGCAGCCCTAGTGGGAGGTCAGATACGCAGTATTTT
>many|NA|TRBJ1-6|TRBV2
CASNGGTSWNSPLHF
TGTGCCAGCAATGGTGGGACTTCTTGGAATTCACCCCTCCACTTT
>NA|TRBD2|TRBJ2-1|TRBV6-1
CASSHPGRDEQFF
TGTGCCAGCAGTCATCCAGGGAGGGATGAGCAGTTCTTC
>NA|NA|TRBJ2-2|TRBV7-2
CASSLEAGELSF
TGTGCCAGCAGCTTAGAGGCAGGGGAGCTGTCTTTT
>many|NA|TRBJ2-1|TRBV20-1
CSARFRDHSYNEQFF
TGCAGTGCTAGATTCCGGGACCACTCCTACAATGAGCAGTTCTTC
>many|NA|TRBJ1-5|TRBV5-1
CASSLGLNWGEPQHF
TGCGCCAGCAGCCTAGGGTTAAACTGGGGAGAGCCCCAGCATTTT
>many|NA|TRBJ1-3|TRBV4-2
CASSQDASRGLGNTIYF
TGTGCCAGCAGCCAAGATGCTTCCCGGGGACTGGGAAACACCATATATTTT
>NA|NA|TRBJ1-4|TRBV2
CASSELQGIGEKLFF
TGTGCCAGCAGTGAGCTTCAGGGGATTGGTGAAAAACTGTTTTTT
>NA|TRBD2|TRBJ2-7|TRBV20-1
CSAGLAGGAYEQYF
TGCAGTGCTGGACTAGCGGGGGGAGCCTACGAGCAGTACTTC
>many|NA|TRBJ1-1|TRBV2
CASSVLDIPEAFF
TGTGCCAGCAGTGTTTTGGACATTCCAGAAGCTTTCTTT
>many|NA|TRBJ1-2|TRBV10-3
CAITGDGLSYGYTF
TGTGCCATCACTGGGGACGGACTATCCTATGGCTACACCTTC
>many|NA|TRBJ2-7|TRBV6-1
CASRFGGALYEQYF
TGTGCCAGCAGGTTTGGGGGGGCCTTATACGAGCAGTACTTC
>NA|TRBD1|TRBJ2-1|TRBV6-1
CASRTGSSEQFF
TGTGCCAGCAGGACAGGGAGCAGTGAGCAGTTCTTC
>NA|NA|TRBJ1-1|TRBV14
CASSQDINTEAFF
TGTGCCAGCAGCCAAGATATCAACACTGAAGCTTTCTTT
>NA|NA|TRBJ2-7|TRBV2
CASMAGLGPYEQYF
TGTGCCAGCATGGCTGGGCTGGGGCCTTACGAGCAGTACTTC
>many|NA|TRBJ1-2|TRBV5-1
CASSLDQAGYGYTF
TGCGCCAGCAGCTTGGACCAGGCGGGCTATGGCTACACCTTC
>many|NA|TRBJ1-5|TRBV11-2
CASSLTRSNQPQHF
TGTGCCAGCAGCCTCACTCGAAGCAATCAGCCCCAGCATTTT
>many|TRBD1|TRBJ1-2|TRBV3-1
CASSRSGQGGRGNYGYTF
TGTGCCAGCAGCCGATCCGGACAGGGGGGACGAGGGAACTATGGCTACACCTTC
>few|NA|TRBJ1-1|TRBV20-1
CSANLGGADEAFF
TGCAGTGCTAACCTAGGAGGGGCGGATGAAGCTTTCTTT
>many|NA|TRBJ2-5|TRBV20-1
CSATVQETQYF
TGCAGTGCTACAGTCCAAGAGACCCAGTACTTC
>many|NA|TRBJ1-2|TRBV12-3/TRBV12-4
CASSSTPEGNYGYTF
TGTGCCAGCAGTTCCACTCCGGAAGGGAACTATGGCTACACCTTC
>many|NA|TRBJ2-7|TRBV6-2/TRBV6-3
CASKGGDSYHEQYF
TGTGCCAGCAAAGGCGGGGACTCGTACCACGAGCAGTACTTC